This T cell receptor beta chain was identified in a study of cytomegalovirus exposure and HLA in healthy donors. CDR3 length: 13 amino acids. In germline, CDR1 is SGHRS, CDR2 YFSETQ. V was cut by 5 bases and J by 3 bases, with 9 bases left in between. As for the donors, each was a healthy bone marrow donor. PCR amplification relied on 60 Vbeta primers (plus 13 Jbeta primers). The protocol was immunoSEQ multiplex PCR, while the TCRdb copy is restricted to in-frame clones and leaves out a portion. The table lists 120,000 to 150,000 clones, approximately 80% of them singletons. The sample taken for sequencing was PBMCs. The rearrangement joins TRBV5-1 to TRBJ2-1; D is perhaps TRBD1 (6 bases). This TCR derives from a middle-aged woman in good health and CMV-seropositive. CDR3 in DNA: TGCGCCAGCAGTCAGGACAGCTACAATGAGCAGTTCTTC. Residues: CASSQDSYNEQFF. Filled out from reference TRBV5-1 and TRBJ2-1, the complete variable domain reads KAGVTQTPRYLIKTRGQQVTLSCSPISGHRSVSWYQQTPGQGLQFLFEYFSETQRNKGNFPGRFSGRQFSNSRSEMNVSTLELGDSALYLCASSQDSYNEQFFGPGTRLTVL.